Presented here are 19 T cell receptor beta chains from one specimen sequenced in a study of blood T cell repertoires in COVID-19. Only in-frame clones appear in the TCRdb table, and some are missing; sequencing was by immunoSEQ multiplex PCR. The sample contains about 310,000 clones, around nine tenths of which appear only once. The sample consisted of PBMCs or T cells enriched from blood (not recorded which). Source of these receptors: a man in his 60s who had recovered from COVID-19.

V is TRBV11-2 and J is TRBJ2-3; D may be TRBD2 (6 bases). This CDR3 is built from 16 residues. Trimming left V 7 bases short and J 1 base short, with 18 bases between. CDR1 and CDR2 from the germline V gene are SGHAT and FQNNGV. The CDR3 bases are TGTGCCAGCAACGTTTTTCAGGGAGGACGCACAGATACGCAGTATTTT. As protein: CASNVFQGGRTDTQYF.

The CDR3 loop is CASSYPSGRRGSYEQYF. The CDR3 DNA sequence: TGTGCCAGCAGTTACCCTAGCGGGAGAAGAGGCTCCTACGAGCAGTACTTC. This sequence joins TRBV27 and TRBJ2-7, with 10 bases lining up with TRBD2. The CDR3 spans 17 residues. V was pared by 4 bases and J by 0 bases, with 9 bases of the junction left unmatched. Germline CDR1 and CDR2: MNHEY and SMNVEV (reference sequence).

The V gene is TRBV2, the J gene TRBJ1-4; 8 bases match TRBD1. V gave up 5 bases and J gave up 3 bases; unmatched junction bases: 2. Germline V gives CDR1 SNHLY, CDR2 FYNNEI. This CDR3 is built from 14 residues. The CDR3 nucleotides read TGTGCCAGCAGTAGGACAGGGCCTAATGAAAAACTGTTTTTT. Its translation is CASSRTGPNEKLFF.

This clone was seen a single time. The gene calls are TRBV7-2 and TRBJ2-7; 10 positions match TRBD1. Germline loops: CDR1 SGHTA, CDR2 FQGNSA. The J segment lost 0 bases and the V segment lost 1 base, leaving 3 bases of the junction unmatched. CDR3 length: 16 residues. As DNA, the CDR3 is TGTGCCAGCAGCTTAGAGGGACAGGGGCGCTCCTACGAGCAGTACTTC. Protein sequence: CASSLEGQGRSYEQYF.

This chain joins TRBV18 and TRBJ2-1, with 10 bases fitting TRBD1. J gave up 12 bases and V 6 bases, and 11 bases lay outside the gene matches. This CDR3 comprises 14 residues. Germline V CDR1 and CDR2: KGHSH, LQKENI. This CDR3 is CASSGTGAQGGQFF. The DNA of the CDR3 is TGTGCCAGCTCCGGGACAGGGGCGCAAGGGGGGCAGTTCTTC.

The rearrangement links TRBV24-1 to TRBJ2-3; D uncertain. V lost 3 bases, J lost 2 bases, and 11 bases lay in between. Looked up from germline, CDR1 is KGHDR and CDR2 is SFDVKD. The CDR3 spans 15 residues. CDR3 sequence (DNA): TGTGCCACCAGTGATCGTTCGCGGTCCACAGATACGCAGTATTTT. This translates into CATSDRSRSTDTQYF.

This chain joins TRBV7-2 and TRBJ2-1; 10 positions match TRBD2. Trimming removed 5 bases from V and 3 bases from J; junction bases left unmatched: 4. In germline, CDR1 is SGHTA, CDR2 FQGNSA. This CDR3 spans 15 amino acids. CDR3 in DNA: TGTGCCAGCAGCGTCACTAGCGGGATCTACAATGAGCAGTTCTTC. Protein sequence: CASSVTSGIYNEQFF.

As DNA, the CDR3 is TGCGCCAGCAGCCGGATAGGCGGTAGCAATCAGCCCCAGCATTTT. It is translated as CASSRIGGSNQPQHF. V gene TRBV4-1 combines with J gene TRBJ1-5; D remains ambiguous. Trimming removed 4 bases at V and 0 bases at J, with 10 bases between. The germline CDR1 and CDR2 sequences are MGHRA and YSYEKL. The CDR3 extends over 15 amino acids.

The V gene is TRBV18, the J gene TRBJ2-2; TRBD1 matches 9 bases. The trim removed 4 bases at V and 6 bases at J, leaving 6 bases unmatched. The CDR3 loop spans 15 amino acids. Germline lookup yields CDR1 KGHSH and CDR2 LQKENI. In nucleotides, the CDR3 is TGTGCCAGCTCACTGGGGACAGGGTCAGCCGGGGAGCTGTTTTTT. It yields the protein CASSLGTGSAGELFF.

The CDR3 DNA reads TGTGCCAGCAGCCCCTCGGCGGGACTAGCGGGAGGAATTAGCGAGCAGTACTTC. It specifies CASSPSAGLAGGISEQYF. The V call is TRBV14, the J call TRBJ2-7; TRBD2 aligns across 15 bases. The CDR3 spans 18 residues. Germline values: CDR1 SGHDN, CDR2 FVKESK. Unmatched junction bases numbered 13, after V lost 4 bases and J lost 6 bases.

The chain carries TRBV5-8 and TRBJ2-2; 7 bases are a match to TRBD1. Germline values: CDR1 SGHTS, CDR2 YDEGEE. V was pared by 2 bases and J by 7 bases, with 8 bases of the junction left unmatched. CDR3 length: 15 amino acids. The CDR3 here is CASSLGTGEGGELFF. CDR3 sequence (DNA): TGTGCCAGCAGCTTAGGAACAGGGGAAGGCGGGGAGCTGTTTTTT.

The V call is TRBV4-1, the J call TRBJ2-3; 7 nucleotides agree with TRBD1. The germline V gene encodes CDR1 MGHRA and CDR2 YSYEKL. The CDR3 covers 15 residues. J was trimmed by 1 base and V by 4 bases; bases with no gene match: 5. The CDR3 DNA reads as TGCGCCAGCAGCCCAGGGGGTAGCGGCACAGATACGCAGTATTTT. Residues: CASSPGGSGTDTQYF.

The rearrangement uses TRBV30 and TRBJ1-4; D may be TRBD1 (5 bases). CDR3 length: 14 residues. From germline, CDR1 is GTSNPN and CDR2 SVGIG (reference sequence). Trimming took off 4 bases at V and 7 bases at J, with 16 bases between the two ends. The CDR3 DNA is TGTGCCTGGACCCCGGGACTCGAGAGTGAAAAACTGTTTTTT. It codes for CAWTPGLESEKLFF.

This clone was recorded a few times. The V gene is TRBV6-4, the J gene TRBJ1-6; 10 nucleotides agree with TRBD1. The germline gives CDR1 MRHNA, CDR2 SNTAGT. V was clipped by 0 bases and J by 10 bases; unmatched bases: 6. This CDR3 has 16 residues. This CDR3 is CASSDSRDRGKSPLHF. The DNA of the CDR3 is TGTGCCAGCAGTGACTCCCGGGACAGGGGAAAGTCACCCCTCCACTTT.

J is TRBJ2-2 and V is TRBV7-2; unclear D gene. Germline V CDR1 and CDR2: SGHTA, FQGNSA. The V end was cut by 1 base, the J end by 4 bases, with 4 bases between. The CDR3 loop spans 13 amino acids. CDR3 nucleotides: TGTGCCAGCAGCTTAGAGCCCACCGGGGAGCTGTTTTTT. Its translation is CASSLEPTGELFF.

This chain links TRBV28 with TRBJ1-2, with D unclear. Looked up from germline, CDR1 is MDHEN and CDR2 is SYDVKM. Trimming pared 2 bases from V and 7 bases from J, leaving 8 bases between. This CDR3 contains 12 residues. This CDR3 is CASSLIPGGYTF. In nucleotides, the CDR3 is TGTGCCAGCAGTTTAATTCCCGGTGGCTACACCTTC.

This clone has a single count. The chain uses TRBV7-2 and TRBJ2-1; possibly TRBD2 for D (6 bases). V gave up 0 bases and J gave up 4 bases, with 10 bases separating them. Germline values: CDR1 SGHTA, CDR2 FQGNSA. This CDR3 comprises 15 residues. The CDR3 DNA is TGTGCCAGCAGCTTAGCGTGGGCGGGATACAATGAGCAGTTCTTC. It specifies CASSLAWAGYNEQFF.

The chain recombines TRBV7-9 with TRBJ2-3; D uncertain. Trimming shortened V by 5 bases and J by 3 bases, and 9 bases separated the two germline ends. The CDR3 runs to 13 residues. CDR1 is SEHNR and CDR2 is FQNEAQ in the germline V gene (reference sequence). The CDR3 DNA follows: TGTGCCAGCAGCCCCCCTTCGACAGATACGCAGTATTTT. Encoded protein: CASSPPSTDTQYF.

CDR3 nucleotides: TGTGCCAGCAGCTTATCAGGGACTAACTATGGCTACACCTTC. Its protein is CASSLSGTNYGYTF. The rearrangement uses TRBV7-9 and TRBJ1-2; a weak D match, TRBD1 (5 bases). Trimming removed 2 bases from V and 0 bases from J, with 7 bases in between. This CDR3 spans 14 amino acids. Looked up from germline, CDR1 is SEHNR and CDR2 is FQNEAQ (reference sequence).